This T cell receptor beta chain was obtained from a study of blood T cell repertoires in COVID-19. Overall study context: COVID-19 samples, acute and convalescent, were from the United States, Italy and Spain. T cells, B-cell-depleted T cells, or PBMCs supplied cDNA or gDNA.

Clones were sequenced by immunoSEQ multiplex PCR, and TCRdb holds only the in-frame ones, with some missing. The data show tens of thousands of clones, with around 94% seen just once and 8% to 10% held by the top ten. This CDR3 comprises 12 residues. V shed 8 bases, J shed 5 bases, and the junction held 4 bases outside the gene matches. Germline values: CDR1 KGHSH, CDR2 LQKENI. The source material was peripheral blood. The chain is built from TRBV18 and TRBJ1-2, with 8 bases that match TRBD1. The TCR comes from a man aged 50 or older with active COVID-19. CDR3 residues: CASKQGGYGYTF. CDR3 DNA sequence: TGTGCCAGCAAACAGGGGGGATATGGCTACACCTTC.